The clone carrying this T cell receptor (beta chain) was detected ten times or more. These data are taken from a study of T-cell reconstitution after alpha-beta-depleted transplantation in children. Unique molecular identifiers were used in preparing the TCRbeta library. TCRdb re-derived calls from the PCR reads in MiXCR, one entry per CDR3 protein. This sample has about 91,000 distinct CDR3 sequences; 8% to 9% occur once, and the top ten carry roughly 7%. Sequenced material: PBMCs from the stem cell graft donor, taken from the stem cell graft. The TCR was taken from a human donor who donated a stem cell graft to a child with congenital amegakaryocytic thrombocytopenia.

CDR3 region: CASSLLKTGYSNQPQHF. The CDR3 DNA reads as TGCGCCAGCAGCTTGCTAAAGACAGGGTATAGCAATCAGCCCCAGCATTTT. The J gene is TRBJ1-5, the V gene TRBV5-1, with 7 nucleotides matching TRBD1. With 1 base clipped from V and 0 bases from J, the junction kept 7 bases outside the gene matches. Germline loops: CDR1 SGHRS, CDR2 YFSETQ. The CDR3 loop spans 17 amino acids.